This T cell receptor (beta chain) was retrieved from a study of blood T cells in healthy people across ages. For the second PCR, which ran for about 6 to 11 cycles, a sample-barcoded 5' primer and a J-beta primer mix were used. A single record per CDR3 protein comes from TCRdb applying MiXCR to the 5' RACE reads. Altogether 1.8 million or so distinct CDR3 sequences are present, around 42% being singletons, with the ten largest covering approximately 22%. Germline CDR1 SGHVS, CDR2 FQNEAQ. This CDR3 region has 16 residues. Trimming removed 1 base from V and 4 bases from J, with 16 bases in between. This clonotype was obtained from a human donor in good health. The source material was blood. The V call is TRBV7-8, the J call TRBJ1-1; tentative D call: TRBD1 (6 bases). The CDR3 loop is CASSLVTGRGLTEAFF. Written as DNA, the CDR3 is TGTGCCAGCAGCTTAGTGACAGGACGAGGTCTCACTGAAGCTTTCTTT. The full variable domain, in which reference TRBV7-8 and TRBJ1-1 provide the parts outside the CDR3, is GAGVSQSPRYKVAKRGQDVALRCDPISGHVSLFWYQQALGQGPEFLTYFQNEAQLDKSGLPSDRFFAERPEGSVSTLKIQRTQQEDSAVYLCASSLVTGRGLTEAFFGQGTRLTVV.